These T cell receptor beta chains were read from a single sample in a study of shared clonotypes between healthy human individuals. Using immunoSEQ multiplex PCR, the repertoire was profiled, and TCRdb retains in-frame clones only, with some absent. The sample lists roughly 480,000 clones, less than 80% occurring once. The material sequenced was PBMCs. Every receptor here comes from a woman in her thirties or forties in good health. Some clones in this sample may be carry-over from other donors' samples. CDR3s include the opening cysteine and the closing phenylalanine or tryptophan. Clone size is given for some rows only: seen once, a few or many times, or a class if the clone is expanded.

TRBV6-1	NA	TRBJ2-7	CASSEARGRDYEQYF
TRBV5-1	NA	TRBJ1-2	CASSPQGPDYGYTF
TRBV6-5	few	TRBJ1-1	CAAGRGATEAFF
TRBV19	few	TRBJ2-1	CASSMASGLSYNEQFF
TRBV7-7	NA	TRBJ2-5	CASSGGAVPQETQYF
TRBV28	NA	TRBJ2-7	CASSSTTGLSYEQYF
TRBV19	once	TRBJ2-7	CASSTGGTSGHEQYF
TRBV11-2	NA	TRBJ2-7	CASSLEIDKEQYF
TRBV6-1	NA	TRBJ1-5	CASSEGGGNQPQHF
TRBV19	NA	TRBJ1-1	CASKQGAASNTEAFF
TRBV4-2	NA	TRBJ2-3	CASSQAGGRSSTDTQYF
TRBV27	NA	TRBJ2-7	CASSRLAGTYEQYF
TRBV5-5	NA	TRBJ2-3	CASSSFDSTDTQYF
TRBV28	NA	TRBJ2-5	CATTPGDSVETQYF
TRBV7-8	many	TRBJ2-3	CASSLAPVAGATDTQYF
TRBV4-2	once	TRBJ2-1	CASSQALTSYNEQFF
TRBV6-5	NA	TRBJ2-3	CASSYSITPRADTQYF
TRBV19	NA	TRBJ2-7	CASSIHPGGVAYEQYF
TRBV2	NA	TRBJ2-7	CASSLASGRVTYEQYF
TRBV7-2	NA	TRBJ2-1	CASSLAGSGSLNEQFF